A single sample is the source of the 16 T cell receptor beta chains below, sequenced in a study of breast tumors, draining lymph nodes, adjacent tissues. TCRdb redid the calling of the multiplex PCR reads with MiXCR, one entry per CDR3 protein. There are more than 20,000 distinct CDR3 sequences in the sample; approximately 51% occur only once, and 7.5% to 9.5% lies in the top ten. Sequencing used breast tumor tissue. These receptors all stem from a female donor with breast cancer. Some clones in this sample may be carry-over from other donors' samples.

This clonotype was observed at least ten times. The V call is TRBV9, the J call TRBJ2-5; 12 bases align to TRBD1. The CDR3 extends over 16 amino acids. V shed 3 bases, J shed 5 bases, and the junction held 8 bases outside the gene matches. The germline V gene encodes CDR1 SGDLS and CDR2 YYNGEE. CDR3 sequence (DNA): TGTGCCAGCAGCGAAACCGGGACAGGGGGCATCGAGACCCAGTACTTC. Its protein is CASSETGTGGIETQYF.

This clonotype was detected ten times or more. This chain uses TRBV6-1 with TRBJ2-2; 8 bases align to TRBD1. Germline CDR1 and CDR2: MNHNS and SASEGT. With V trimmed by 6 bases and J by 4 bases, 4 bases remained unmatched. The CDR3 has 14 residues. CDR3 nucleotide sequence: TGTGCCAGCAGGGGACAGGCAACCACCGGGGAGCTGTTTTTT. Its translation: CASRGQATTGELFF.

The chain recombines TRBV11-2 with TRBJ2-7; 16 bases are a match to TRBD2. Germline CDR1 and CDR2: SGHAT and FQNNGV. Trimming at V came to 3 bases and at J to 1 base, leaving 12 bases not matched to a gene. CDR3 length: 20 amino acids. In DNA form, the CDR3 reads TGTGCCAGCAGCTTGGAGCCGGGACTAGCGGGAGGGGTGGAGTCCTACGAGCAGTACTTC. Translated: CASSLEPGLAGGVESYEQYF.

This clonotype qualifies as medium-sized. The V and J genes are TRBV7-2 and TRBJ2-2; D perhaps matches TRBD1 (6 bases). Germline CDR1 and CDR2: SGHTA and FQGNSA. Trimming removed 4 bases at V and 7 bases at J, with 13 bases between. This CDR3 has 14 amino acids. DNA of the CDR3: TGTGCCAGCAGCTCCCAGGGGATCGGCGGGGAGCTGTTTTTT. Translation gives CASSSQGIGGELFF.

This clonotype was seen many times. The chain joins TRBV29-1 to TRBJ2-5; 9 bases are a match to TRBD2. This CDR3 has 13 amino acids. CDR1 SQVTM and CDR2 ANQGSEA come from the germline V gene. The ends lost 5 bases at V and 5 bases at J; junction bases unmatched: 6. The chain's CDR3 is CSVRISGSETQYF. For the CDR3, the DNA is TGCAGCGTTCGTATTAGCGGGAGTGAGACCCAGTACTTC. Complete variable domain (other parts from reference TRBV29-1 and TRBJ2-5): SAVISQKPSRDICQRGTSLTIQCQVDSQVTMMFWYRQQPGQSLTLIATANQGSEATYESGFVIDKFPISRPNLTFSTLTVSNMSPEDSSIYLCSVRISGSETQYFGPGTRLLVL.

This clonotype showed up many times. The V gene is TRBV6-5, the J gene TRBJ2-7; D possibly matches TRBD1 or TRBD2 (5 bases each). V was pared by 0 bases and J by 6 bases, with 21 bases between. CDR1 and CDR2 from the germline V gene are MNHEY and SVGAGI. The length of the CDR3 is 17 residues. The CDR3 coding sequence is TGTGCCAGCAGTTACTCGAGTAGTTCTATCCGGGGCGGCGAGCAGTACTTC. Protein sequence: CASSYSSSSIRGGEQYF.

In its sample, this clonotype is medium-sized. CDR3 DNA: TGTGCCAGCACCTCCCTGGAAGGGGTCCACGAGCAGTACTTC. Translating it yields CASTSLEGVHEQYF. V gene TRBV6-5 combines with J gene TRBJ2-7; D is perhaps TRBD1 (5 bases). V was trimmed by 7 bases and J by 5 bases, leaving 18 bases between them. The CDR3 is 14 residues long. CDR1 MNHEY and CDR2 SVGAGI come from the germline V gene.

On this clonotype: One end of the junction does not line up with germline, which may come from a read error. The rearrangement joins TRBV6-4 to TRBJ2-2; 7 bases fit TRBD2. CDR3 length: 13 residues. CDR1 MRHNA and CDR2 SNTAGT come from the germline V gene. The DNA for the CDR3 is TGTGCCGGCAGCGAACTAGCGACCGGGGAGCTGCTCTTT. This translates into CAGSELATGELLF.

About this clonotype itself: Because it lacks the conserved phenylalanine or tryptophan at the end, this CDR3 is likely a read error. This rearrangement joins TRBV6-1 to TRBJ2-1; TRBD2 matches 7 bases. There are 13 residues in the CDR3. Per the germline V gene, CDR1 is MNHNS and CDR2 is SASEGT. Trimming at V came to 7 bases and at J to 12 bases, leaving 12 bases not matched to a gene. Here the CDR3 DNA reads TGTGCCAGCACATCCGGGACTACGACTGGGCAGTTCGTC. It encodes CASTSGTTTGQFV.

The CDR3 region is CASMTGKTGRGFNTGELFF. CDR3 sequence (DNA): TGTGCCAGCATGACGGGCAAAACAGGGAGGGGTTTCAACACCGGGGAGCTGTTTTTT. V usage is TRBV2 and J usage is TRBJ2-2; tentative D call: TRBD2 (7 bases). There are 19 residues in the CDR3. V was cut by 7 bases and J by 2 bases, with 26 bases left in between. Germline V gene data show CDR1 as SNHLY and CDR2 as FYNNEI.

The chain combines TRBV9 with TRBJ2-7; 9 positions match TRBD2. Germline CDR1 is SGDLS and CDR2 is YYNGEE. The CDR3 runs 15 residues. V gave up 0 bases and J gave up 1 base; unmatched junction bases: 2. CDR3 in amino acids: CASSVATSGSYEQYF. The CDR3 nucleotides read TGTGCCAGCAGCGTAGCCACTAGCGGGTCCTACGAGCAGTACTTC.

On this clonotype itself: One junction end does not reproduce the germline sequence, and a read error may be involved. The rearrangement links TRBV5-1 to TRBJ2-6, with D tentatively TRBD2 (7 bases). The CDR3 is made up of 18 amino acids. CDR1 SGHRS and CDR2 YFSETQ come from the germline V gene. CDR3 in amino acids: CASSRFPRGGSGANVLTF. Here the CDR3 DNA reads TGCGCCAGCAGCAGGTTCCCTAGGGGGGGCTCTGGGGCCAACGTCCTGACTTTT.

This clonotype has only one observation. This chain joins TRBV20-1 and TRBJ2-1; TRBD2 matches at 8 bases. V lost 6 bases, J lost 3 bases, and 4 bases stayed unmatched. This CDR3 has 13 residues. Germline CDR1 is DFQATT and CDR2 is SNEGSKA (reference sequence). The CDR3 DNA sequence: TGCAGTGCAACTAGCGGAGACTACAATGAGCAGTTCTTC. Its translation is CSATSGDYNEQFF.

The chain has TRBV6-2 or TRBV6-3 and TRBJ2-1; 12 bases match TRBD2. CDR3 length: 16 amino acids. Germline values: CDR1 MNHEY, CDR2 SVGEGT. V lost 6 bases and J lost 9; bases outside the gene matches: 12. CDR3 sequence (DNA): TGTGCCAGCAGACGCTGGACTAGCGGGGAGAACAGTGAGCAGTTCTTC. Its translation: CASRRWTSGENSEQFF.

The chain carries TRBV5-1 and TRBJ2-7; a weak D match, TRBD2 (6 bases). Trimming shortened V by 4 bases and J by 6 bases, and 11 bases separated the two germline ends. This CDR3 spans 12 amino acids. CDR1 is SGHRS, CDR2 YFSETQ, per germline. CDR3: CASSVGGLEQYF. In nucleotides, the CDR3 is TGCGCCAGCAGCGTAGGAGGGCTCGAGCAGTACTTC.

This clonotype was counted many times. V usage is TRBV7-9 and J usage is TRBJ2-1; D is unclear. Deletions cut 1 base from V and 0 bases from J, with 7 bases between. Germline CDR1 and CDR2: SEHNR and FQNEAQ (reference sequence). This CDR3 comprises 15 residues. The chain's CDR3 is CASSLVHSSYNEQFF. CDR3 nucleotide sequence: TGTGCCAGCAGCTTAGTCCACAGCTCCTACAATGAGCAGTTCTTC.